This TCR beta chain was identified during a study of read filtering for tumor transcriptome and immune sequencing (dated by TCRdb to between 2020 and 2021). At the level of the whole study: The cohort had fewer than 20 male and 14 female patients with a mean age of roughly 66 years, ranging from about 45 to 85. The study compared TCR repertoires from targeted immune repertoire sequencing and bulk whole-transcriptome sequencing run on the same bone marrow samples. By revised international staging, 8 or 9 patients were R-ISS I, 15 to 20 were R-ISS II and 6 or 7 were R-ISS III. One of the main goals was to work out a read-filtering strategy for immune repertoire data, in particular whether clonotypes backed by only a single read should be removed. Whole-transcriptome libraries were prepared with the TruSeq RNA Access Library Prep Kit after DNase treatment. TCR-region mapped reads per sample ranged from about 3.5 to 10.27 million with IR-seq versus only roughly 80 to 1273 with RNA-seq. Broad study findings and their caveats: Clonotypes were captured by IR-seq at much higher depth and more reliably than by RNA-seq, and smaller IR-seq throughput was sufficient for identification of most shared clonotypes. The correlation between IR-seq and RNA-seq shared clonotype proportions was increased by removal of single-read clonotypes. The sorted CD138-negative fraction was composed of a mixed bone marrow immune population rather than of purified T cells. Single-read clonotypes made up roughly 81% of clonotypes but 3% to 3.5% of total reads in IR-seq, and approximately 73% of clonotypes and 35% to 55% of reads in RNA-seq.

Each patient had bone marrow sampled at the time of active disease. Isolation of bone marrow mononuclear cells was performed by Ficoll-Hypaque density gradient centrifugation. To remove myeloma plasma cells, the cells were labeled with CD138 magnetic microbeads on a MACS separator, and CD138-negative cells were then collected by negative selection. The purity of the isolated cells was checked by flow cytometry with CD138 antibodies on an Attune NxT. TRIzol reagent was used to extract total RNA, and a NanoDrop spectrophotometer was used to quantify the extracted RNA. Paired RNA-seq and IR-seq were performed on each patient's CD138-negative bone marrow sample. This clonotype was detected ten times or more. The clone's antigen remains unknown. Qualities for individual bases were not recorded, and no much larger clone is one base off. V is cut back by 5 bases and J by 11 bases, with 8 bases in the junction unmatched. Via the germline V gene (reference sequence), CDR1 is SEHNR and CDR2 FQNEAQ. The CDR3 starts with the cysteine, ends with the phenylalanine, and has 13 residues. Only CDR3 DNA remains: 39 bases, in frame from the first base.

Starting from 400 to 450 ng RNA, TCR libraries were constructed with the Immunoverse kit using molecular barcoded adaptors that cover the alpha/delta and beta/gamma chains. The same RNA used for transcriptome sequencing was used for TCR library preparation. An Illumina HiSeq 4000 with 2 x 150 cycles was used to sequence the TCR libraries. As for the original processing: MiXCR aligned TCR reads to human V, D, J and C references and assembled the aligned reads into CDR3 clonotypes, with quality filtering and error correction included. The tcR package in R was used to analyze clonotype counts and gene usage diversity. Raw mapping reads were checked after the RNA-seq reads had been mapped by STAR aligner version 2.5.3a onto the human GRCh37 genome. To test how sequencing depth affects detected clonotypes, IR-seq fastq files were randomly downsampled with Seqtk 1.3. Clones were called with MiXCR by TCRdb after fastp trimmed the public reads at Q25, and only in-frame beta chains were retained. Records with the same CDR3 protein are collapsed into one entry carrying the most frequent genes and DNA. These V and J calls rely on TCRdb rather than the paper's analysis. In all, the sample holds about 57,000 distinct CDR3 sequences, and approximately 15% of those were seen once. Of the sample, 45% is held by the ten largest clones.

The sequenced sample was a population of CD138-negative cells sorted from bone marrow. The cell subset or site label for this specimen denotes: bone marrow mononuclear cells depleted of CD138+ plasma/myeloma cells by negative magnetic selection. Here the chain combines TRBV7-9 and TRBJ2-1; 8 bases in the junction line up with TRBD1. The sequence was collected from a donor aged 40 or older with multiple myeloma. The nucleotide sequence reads TGTGCCAGCAGCCATATAGACAGGGGAAAGCAGTTCTTC. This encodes CASSHIDRGKQFF.